This T cell receptor beta chain was captured in a study of blood T cell repertoires in COVID-19. Overall study context: Specimens from acute and convalescent COVID-19 originated in the United States, Italy and Spain. The cDNA or gDNA used as material had been derived from T cells, B-cell-depleted T cells, or PBMCs.

This clone occurred once. J gave up 4 bases and V 2 bases, and 4 bases lay outside the gene matches. There are 15 residues in the CDR3. Germline assignment: CDR1 SGDLS and CDR2 YYNGEE. Per the authors' pipeline: Quantification of nucleated cells was approximated via reference gene primer amplification. Method: immunoSEQ multiplex PCR; TCRdb's copy keeps in-frame clones and lacks some. V, J and clone size derive from that table, while D and trimming were established from the DNA sequence. The sample lists more than 50,000 clones, 89% occurring once. The sample consisted of peripheral blood. This clonotype was obtained from a man aged 55 to 70 with active COVID-19. The chain has TRBV9 and TRBJ2-1, with 9 positions matching TRBD1. The CDR3 bases are TGTGCCAGCAGCGTCCGGGACAGGGATTACAATGAGCAGTTCTTC. Protein sequence: CASSVRDRDYNEQFF. Supplemented by reference TRBV9 and TRBJ2-1, the full variable domain reads DSGVTQTPKHLITATGQRVTLRCSPRSGDLSVYWYQQSLDQGLQFLIQYYNGEERAKGNILERFSAQQFPDLHSELNLSSLELGDSALYFCASSVRDRDYNEQFFGPGTRLTVL.